Sequencing of this T cell receptor beta chain was carried out in a study of blood T cell repertoires in COVID-19. The V gene end was trimmed by 2 bases and the J gene end by 4 bases; junction bases not matched to a gene: 15. There are 19 residues in the CDR3. Germline V gives CDR1 MDHEN, CDR2 SYDVKM. TCRdb keeps only in-frame clones here, not all; method: immunoSEQ multiplex PCR. The sample shows some 390,000 clones, 89% of them seen only once. The V and J genes are TRBV28 and TRBJ1-1, with TRBD1 identical over 11 bases. This sequence originates from a woman aged 40 to 50 with COVID-19, enrolled during active disease. Sequenced material: peripheral blood. The CDR3 here is CASSLPSRTGGRRGTEAFF. CDR3 sequence (DNA): TGTGCCAGCAGTTTACCCTCTAGGACAGGGGGCAGGAGGGGCACTGAAGCTTTCTTT.